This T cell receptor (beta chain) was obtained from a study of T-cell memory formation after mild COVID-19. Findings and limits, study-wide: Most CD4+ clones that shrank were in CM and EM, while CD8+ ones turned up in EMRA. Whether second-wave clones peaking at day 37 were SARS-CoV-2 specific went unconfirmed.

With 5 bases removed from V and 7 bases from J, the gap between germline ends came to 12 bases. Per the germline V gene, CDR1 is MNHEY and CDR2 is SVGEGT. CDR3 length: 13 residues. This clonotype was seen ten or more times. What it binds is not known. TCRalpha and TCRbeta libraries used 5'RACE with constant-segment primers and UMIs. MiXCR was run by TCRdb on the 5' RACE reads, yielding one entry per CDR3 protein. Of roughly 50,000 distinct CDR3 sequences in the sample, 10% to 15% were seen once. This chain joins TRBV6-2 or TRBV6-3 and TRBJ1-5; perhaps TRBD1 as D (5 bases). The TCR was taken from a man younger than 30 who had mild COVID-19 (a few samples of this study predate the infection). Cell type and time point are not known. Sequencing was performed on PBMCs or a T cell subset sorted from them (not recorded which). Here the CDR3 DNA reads TGTGCCAGCAGTCAGTCCAGGGACCAGCCCCAGCATTTT. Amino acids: CASSQSRDQPQHF.